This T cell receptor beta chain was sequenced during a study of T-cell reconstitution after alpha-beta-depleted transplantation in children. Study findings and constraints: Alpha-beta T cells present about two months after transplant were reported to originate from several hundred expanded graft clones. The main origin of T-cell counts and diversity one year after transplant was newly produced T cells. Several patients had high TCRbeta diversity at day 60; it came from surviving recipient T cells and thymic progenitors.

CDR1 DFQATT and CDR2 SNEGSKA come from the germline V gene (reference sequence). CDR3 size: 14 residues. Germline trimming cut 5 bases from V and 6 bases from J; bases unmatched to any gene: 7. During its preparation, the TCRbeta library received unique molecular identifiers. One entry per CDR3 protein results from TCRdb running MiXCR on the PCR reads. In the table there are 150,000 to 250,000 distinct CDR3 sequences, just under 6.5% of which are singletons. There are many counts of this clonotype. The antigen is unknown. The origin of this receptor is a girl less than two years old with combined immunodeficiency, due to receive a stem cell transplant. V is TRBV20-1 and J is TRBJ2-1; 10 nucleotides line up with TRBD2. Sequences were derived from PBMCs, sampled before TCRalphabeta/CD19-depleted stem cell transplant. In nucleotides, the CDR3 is TGCAGTGCTTCAGCCCTAGCGGGAGCCAATGAGCAGTTCTTC. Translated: CSASALAGANEQFF.